The 7 T cell receptor beta chains below were found in one sample sequenced in a study of shared clonotypes between healthy human individuals. Sequencing was performed with immunoSEQ multiplex PCR; in TCRdb, only in-frame clones are kept and a portion is missing. The table has about 1 million clones, around 76% seen once. Input material: memory CD4+ T cells sorted from blood. Stated subset: CD45RA-negative fraction. The receptors shown here come from a man aged 18 to 29 in good health.

This clone was recorded at least ten times. This chain uses TRBV19 with TRBJ1-4; D call uncertain. Trimming removed 2 bases at V and 5 bases at J, with 9 bases between. The germline V gene has CDR1 LNHDA and CDR2 SQIVND (reference sequence). This CDR3 is built from 14 residues. CDR3: CASSISEQNEKLFF. DNA for the CDR3: TGTGCCAGTAGTATAAGTGAACAGAATGAAAAACTGTTTTTT. Full variable domain (rest looked up from reference TRBV19 and TRBJ1-4): DGGITQSPKYLFRKEGQNVTLSCEQNLNHDAMYWYRQDPGQGLRLIYYSQIVNDFQKGDIAEGYSVSREKKESFPLTVTSAQKNPTAFYLCASSISEQNEKLFFGSGTQLSVL.

This clone was seen just once. CDR3 sequence: CASHPSGSGNTIYF. As DNA, the CDR3 is TGTGCCAGCCACCCGTCTGGCTCTGGAAACACCATATATTTT. The gene calls are TRBV28 and TRBJ1-3; D is undetermined. Germline CDR1 is MDHEN and CDR2 is SYDVKM. The CDR3 has 14 amino acids. The V end lost 8 bases, the J end lost 0 bases, and 11 bases lay between the germline ends.

The CDR3 sequence: CASAPDRVGNEQFF. CDR3 DNA sequence: TGTGCTAGCGCGCCCGACAGGGTGGGGAATGAGCAGTTCTTC. The rearrangement links TRBV12-5 to TRBJ2-1, with TRBD1 identical over 7 bases. Germline trimming cut 9 bases from V and 7 bases from J; bases unmatched to any gene: 12. Per germline, CDR1 LGHNT and CDR2 FRNRAP. This CDR3 is built from 14 residues. The entire variable domain, with the rest obtained from reference TRBV12-5 and TRBJ2-1, is as follows: DARVTQTPRHKVTEMGQEVTMRCQPILGHNTVFWYRQTMMQGLELLAYFRNRAPLDDSGMPKDRFSAEMPDATLATLKIQPSEPRDSAVYFCASAPDRVGNEQFFGPGTRLTVL.

A remark on this clone: Other DNA sequences within the sample encode an identical CDR3. The chain uses TRBV5-1 and TRBJ1-2, with D uncertain. Deletions cut 0 bases from V and 3 bases from J, with 6 bases between. The CDR3 has 13 amino acids. The germline V gene has CDR1 SGHRS and CDR2 YFSETQ. The CDR3 DNA follows: TGCGCCAGCAGCTTGGACAGCGACTATGGCTACACCTTC. Residues: CASSLDSDYGYTF.

The chain has TRBV6-5 and TRBJ2-1; 7 bases align to TRBD1. The V segment lost 5 bases and the J segment 0 bases; nucleotides outside the gene matches: 4. CDR3 length equals 15 residues. The germline V gene encodes CDR1 MNHEY and CDR2 SVGAGI. CDR3: CASSAQGSSYNEQFF. CDR3 DNA: TGTGCCAGCAGTGCACAGGGGAGCTCCTACAATGAGCAGTTCTTC.

CDR3 loop: CASSVPWRGYNEQFF. The CDR3 coding sequence is TGTGCCAGCAGCGTCCCTTGGCGGGGCTACAATGAGCAGTTCTTC. The chain employs TRBV27 and TRBJ2-1; D might be TRBD2 (6 bases). The CDR3 length is 15 residues. CDR1 and CDR2 (germline): MNHEY, SMNVEV (reference sequence). Trimming took off 6 bases at V and 3 bases at J, with 15 bases between the two ends.

The genes are TRBV18 and TRBJ1-5, with 7 bases that match TRBD1. J gave up 0 bases and V 4 bases, and 6 bases lay outside the gene matches. This CDR3 is built from 16 residues. Looked up from germline, CDR1 is KGHSH and CDR2 is LQKENI. CDR3 sequence reads: CASSRKGADSNQPQHF. As DNA, the CDR3 is TGTGCCAGCTCACGGAAGGGGGCAGATAGCAATCAGCCCCAGCATTTT.